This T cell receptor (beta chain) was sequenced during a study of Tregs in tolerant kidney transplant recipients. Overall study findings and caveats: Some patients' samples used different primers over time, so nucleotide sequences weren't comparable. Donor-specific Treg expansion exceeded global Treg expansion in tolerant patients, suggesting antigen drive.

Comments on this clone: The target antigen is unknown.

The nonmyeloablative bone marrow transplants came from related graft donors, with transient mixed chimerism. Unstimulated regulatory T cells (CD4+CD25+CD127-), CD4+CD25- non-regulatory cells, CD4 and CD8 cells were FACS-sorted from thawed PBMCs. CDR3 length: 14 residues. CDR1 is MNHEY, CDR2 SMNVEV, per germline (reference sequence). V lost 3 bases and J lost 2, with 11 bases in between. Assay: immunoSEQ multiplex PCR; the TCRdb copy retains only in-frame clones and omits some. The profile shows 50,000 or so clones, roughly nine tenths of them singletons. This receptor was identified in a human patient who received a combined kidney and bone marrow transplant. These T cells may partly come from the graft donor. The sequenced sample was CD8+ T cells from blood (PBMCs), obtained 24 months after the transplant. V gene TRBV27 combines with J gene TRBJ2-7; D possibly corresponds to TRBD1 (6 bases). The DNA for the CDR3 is TGTGCCAGCAGTTTCAGGGGAAGCACCTACGAGCAGTACTTC. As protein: CASSFRGSTYEQYF.